This TCR beta chain appears in the sequencing data of a study of regulatory T cells in long-lasting Graves disease. Overall study results and limits: Persistent patients had a count of shared public clonotypes (approximately 3,000) that exceeded that of new patients (about 970). TRBV28 was favored in persistent disease, as were TRBJ1-2 and TRBJ2-5.

Germline-derived CDR1 and CDR2 are MDHEN and SYDVKM. There are 14 residues in the CDR3. The V segment lost 6 bases and the J segment 7 bases; nucleotides outside the gene matches: 8. Arm-PCR of CDR3 regions with iRepertoire HTBI primers generated TCR beta libraries. TCRdb reprocessed the multiplex PCR reads with MiXCR, giving one entry per CDR3 protein. The repertoire consists of around 450,000 distinct CDR3 sequences, with 15% occurring once and the leading ten covering roughly 8%. This clonotype was observed at least ten times. Its antigen is not identified. This sample's time point: newly diagnosed GD, antithyroid drugs for less than 3 months. From RNA extracted from PBMCs, the TCR library was made. These data were also reused for a study on T cells in Graves' hyperthyroidism and ophthalmopathy.

The TCR was taken from a woman in her 40s with Graves disease. The chain joins TRBV28 to TRBJ1-4; 7 nucleotides match TRBD1. The specimen comprised peripheral blood mononuclear cells (PBMCs), sampled at new diagnosis, from a patient treated with antithyroid drugs. In DNA, the CDR3 is TGTGCCAGCAGCAAGACAGGGTTGCGTGAAAAACTGTTTTTT. Residues: CASSKTGLREKLFF.